This TCR beta chain is drawn from a study of blood T cells in healthy people across ages. The use of a sample-barcoded 5' primer and a J-beta primer mix characterized a second PCR of roughly 6 to 11 cycles. TCRdb passed the 5' RACE reads through MiXCR, listing each CDR3 protein once. The sample consists of over 1,500,000 distinct CDR3 sequences, around 50% of them appearing once. This CDR3 has 15 amino acids. In germline, CDR1 is MNHNS, CDR2 SASEGT. V lost 2 bases and J lost 4; bases outside the gene matches: 4. The chain combines TRBV6-1 with TRBJ2-2; 7 bases match TRBD2. Material: blood. The sequence derives from a woman between 40 and 50 years old in good health. CDR3 in amino acids: CASSELREGTGELFF. CDR3 coding DNA: TGTGCCAGCAGTGAACTCAGGGAGGGCACCGGGGAGCTGTTTTTT.